A single sample is the source of the 32 T cell receptor beta chains below, sequenced in a study of cytomegalovirus exposure and HLA in healthy donors. PCR amplification relied on 60 Vbeta primers (plus 13 Jbeta primers). Data came from immunoSEQ multiplex PCR; TCRdb stores just in-frame clones and leaves some out. The sample has about 230,000 clones; 85% to 90% are singletons. Input material: PBMCs. The source of these receptors is a human donor in good health.

This clone was seen a single time. This chain connects TRBV27 to TRBJ2-5, with D hard to call. Trimming shortened V by 6 bases and J by 3 bases, and 2 bases separated the two germline ends. This CDR3 contains 10 residues. CDR1 is MNHEY and CDR2 is SMNVEV in the germline V gene (reference sequence). As DNA, the CDR3 is TGTGCCAGCAGCAAAGAGACCCAGTACTTC. Translation: CASSKETQYF.

This chain links TRBV18 with TRBJ2-5; possibly TRBD1 for D (5 bases). Per the germline V gene, CDR1 is KGHSH and CDR2 is LQKENI. CDR3 length: 14 residues. V lost 4 bases and J lost 0, with 9 bases in between. For the CDR3, the DNA is TGTGCCAGCTCACGGGGCACGAACCAAGAGACCCAGTACTTC. It specifies CASSRGTNQETQYF.

This clone was detected only once. This chain connects TRBV6-5 to TRBJ2-2; maybe TRBD2 (6 bases). The CDR3 totals 15 residues. Trimming took off 5 bases at V and 1 base at J, with 11 bases between the two ends. Germline-derived CDR1 and CDR2 are MNHEY and SVGAGI. CDR3 loop: CASSHPSENTGELFF. The CDR3 DNA reads TGTGCCAGCAGTCATCCTAGCGAGAACACCGGGGAGCTGTTTTTT.

The chain couples TRBV10-3 to TRBJ2-3; 12 bases map to TRBD2. Germline lookup yields CDR1 ENHRY and CDR2 SYGVKD. V was clipped by 1 base and J by 3 bases; unmatched bases: 5. The CDR3 is 17 residues long. Here the CDR3 reads CAISEWTSGTRTDTQYF. In DNA, the CDR3 is TGTGCCATCAGTGAGTGGACTAGCGGGACAAGGACAGATACGCAGTATTTT.

The chain employs TRBV7-9 and TRBJ2-7, with D possibly matching TRBD2 (5 bases). The V gene lost 7 bases and the J gene lost 6 bases, with 13 bases spanning the gap. This CDR3 region has 12 residues. Germline V gene sequence: CDR1 SEHNR, CDR2 FQNEAQ (reference sequence). This CDR3 reads CASNPEGGEQYF. In DNA form, the CDR3 reads TGTGCCAGCAACCCCGAGGGCGGCGAGCAGTACTTC.

This clone occurred once. This chain uses TRBV19 with TRBJ1-5; 7 nucleotides match TRBD1. With V trimmed by 5 bases and J by 7 bases, 23 bases remained unmatched. Germline loops: CDR1 LNHDA, CDR2 SQIVND (reference sequence). The CDR3 is 19 residues long. The CDR3 loop reads CASSRRDSYREFHMQPQHF. CDR3 bases: TGTGCCAGTAGTCGTCGGGACAGCTATCGAGAATTTCATATGCAGCCCCAGCATTTT.

The chain joins TRBV11-2 to TRBJ1-1, with D hard to call. In germline, CDR1 is SGHAT, CDR2 FQNNGV. The CDR3 covers 14 residues. Trimming pared 4 bases from V and 1 base from J, leaving 10 bases between. CDR3 amino acids: CASSSLPSNTEAFF. CDR3 coding DNA: TGTGCCAGCAGCTCTCTCCCCTCGAACACTGAAGCTTTCTTT.

Only one count was recorded for this clone. The rearrangement links TRBV6-5 to TRBJ2-3; 7 bases agree with TRBD2. Trimming cost V 4 bases and J 9 bases; bases outside gene matches: 10. Germline-derived CDR1 and CDR2 are MNHEY and SVGAGI. The CDR3 runs 14 residues. CDR3 sequence reads: CASSSRASGQTQYF. Written as DNA, the CDR3 is TGTGCCAGCAGTTCGCGAGCTAGCGGTCAAACGCAGTATTTT.

The chain couples TRBV19 to TRBJ2-7; 12 bases are a match to TRBD2. Unmatched junction bases numbered 0, after V lost 8 bases and J lost 4 bases. The CDR3 contains 12 residues. CDR1 and CDR2 (germline): LNHDA, SQIVND (reference sequence). The CDR3 DNA follows: TGTGCCAGTGGACTAGCGGGATACGAGCAGTACTTC. This gives the protein CASGLAGYEQYF.

The chain is built from TRBV7-2 and TRBJ2-2, with no clear D. There are 13 residues in the CDR3. Germline lookup yields CDR1 SGHTA and CDR2 FQGNSA. With 5 bases removed from V and 7 bases from J, the gap between germline ends came to 11 bases. The chain's CDR3 is CASSPRLNGELFF. The CDR3 region has the DNA TGTGCCAGCAGCCCCCGGTTGAACGGGGAGCTGTTTTTT.

This sequence joins TRBV11-2 and TRBJ1-1, with 7 bases matching TRBD1. V gave up 5 bases and J gave up 3 bases; unmatched junction bases: 15. Germline CDR1 and CDR2: SGHAT and FQNNGV. The CDR3 has 17 amino acids. The CDR3 bases are TGTGCCAGCAGCCATCGTTTGGAACAGGGGTTTCACACTGAAGCTTTCTTT. It encodes CASSHRLEQGFHTEAFF.

The rearrangement joins TRBV6-6 to TRBJ1-1, with 8 bases that match TRBD1. This CDR3 region has 15 residues. The germline V gene encodes CDR1 MNHNY and CDR2 SVGAGI (reference sequence). Unmatched junction bases numbered 12, after V lost 9 bases and J lost 3 bases. CDR3 in amino acids: CASIPRTGPYTEAFF. Here the CDR3 DNA reads TGTGCCAGTATCCCGAGGACAGGGCCTTACACTGAAGCTTTCTTT.

This chain links TRBV6-6 with TRBJ1-2; 10 bases map to TRBD1. Trimming at V came to 4 bases and at J to 6 bases, leaving 8 bases not matched to a gene. The germline gives CDR1 MNHNY, CDR2 SVGAGI (reference sequence). This CDR3 region has 15 residues. The DNA for the CDR3 is TGTGCCAGCAGTTCCTTGGGACAGGGGAAGAATGGCTACACCTTC. This gives the protein CASSSLGQGKNGYTF.

CDR3 coding DNA: TGTGCCAGCAGTGTTGACAGGGGGCAGCACGAGCAGTACTTC. Its translation is CASSVDRGQHEQYF. The chain uses TRBV6-5 and TRBJ2-7; TRBD1 aligns across 10 bases. The CDR3 loop spans 14 amino acids. Losses at the gene ends were 5 bases for V and 5 bases for J; bases not matched to a gene: 6. Germline V gives CDR1 MNHEY, CDR2 SVGAGI.

The genes are TRBV7-2 and TRBJ2-1; 11 bases map to TRBD1. V lost 1 base, J lost 5 bases, and 4 bases stayed unmatched. Per the germline V gene, CDR1 is SGHTA and CDR2 is FQGNSA. The CDR3 extends over 16 amino acids. This CDR3 is CASSLGGTGGNNEQFF. The CDR3 bases are TGTGCCAGCAGCTTAGGGGGGACAGGGGGAAACAATGAGCAGTTCTTC.

The CDR3: CASSLENRGSADTQYF. In DNA, the CDR3 is TGTGCCAGCAGCTTAGAGAATCGGGGATCCGCAGATACGCAGTATTTT. The gene calls are TRBV7-8 and TRBJ2-3; maybe TRBD2 (5 bases). Trimming pared 1 base from V and 4 bases from J, leaving 15 bases between. Germline-derived CDR1 and CDR2 are SGHVS and FQNEAQ. The CDR3 length is 16 residues.

The rearrangement links TRBV7-6 to TRBJ2-1, with 8 bases that match TRBD2. The ends lost 3 bases at V and 6 bases at J; junction bases unmatched: 7. Germline V gene data show CDR1 as SGHVS and CDR2 as FNYEAQ. CDR3 length equals 15 residues. CDR3 residues: CASSFRREAGNEQFF. The CDR3 DNA is TGTGCCAGCAGCTTTAGGCGGGAGGCGGGCAATGAGCAGTTCTTC.

The rearrangement links TRBV19 to TRBJ1-2, with 7 bases that match TRBD1. The CDR3 is 14 residues long. Germline V lookup: CDR1 LNHDA, CDR2 SQIVND (reference sequence). V lost 3 bases and J lost 6; bases outside the gene matches: 7. The CDR3 DNA is TGTGCCAGTAGTATCTACAGGGGTGGTGATGGCTACACCTTC. Translating it yields CASSIYRGGDGYTF.

The chain joins TRBV6-5 to TRBJ2-7; TRBD2 might be the D (7 bases). V was pared by 5 bases and J by 0 bases, with 14 bases between. The length of the CDR3 is 15 residues. The germline V gene encodes CDR1 MNHEY and CDR2 SVGAGI. The CDR3 loop reads CASSHLGGASYEQYF. The CDR3 nucleotides read TGTGCCAGCAGTCACCTGGGGGGGGCCTCCTACGAGCAGTACTTC.

J is TRBJ2-1 and V is TRBV7-2; tentative D call: TRBD2 (5 bases). Trimming removed 6 bases at V and 5 bases at J, with 14 bases between. This CDR3 comprises 14 residues. Germline assignment: CDR1 SGHTA and CDR2 FQGNSA. CDR3 sequence (DNA): TGTGCCAGCAGGGACTGGACGTCGGACAATGAGCAGTTCTTC. It is translated as CASRDWTSDNEQFF.

This chain links TRBV7-2 with TRBJ2-7; D is perhaps TRBD1 (6 bases). CDR1 is SGHTA and CDR2 is FQGNSA in the germline V gene. V dropped 0 bases and J dropped 4 bases, with 10 bases sitting between them. CDR3 length: 14 residues. CDR3 coding DNA: TGTGCCAGCAGCTTAGCGGGGGCGCGTTACGAGCAGTACTTC. Encoded protein: CASSLAGARYEQYF. Drawing the rest from reference TRBV7-2 and TRBJ2-7, the complete variable domain is GAGVSQSPSNKVTEKGKDVELRCDPISGHTALYWYRQSLGQGLEFLIYFQGNSAPDKSGLPSDRFSAERTGGSVSTLTIQRTQQEDSAVYLCASSLAGARYEQYFGPGTRLTVT.

This chain joins TRBV4-2 and TRBJ2-7; tentatively, D is TRBD1 (5 bases). The V and J ends lost 4 bases and 3 bases respectively, with 10 bases between them. The CDR3 sequence is 13 residues long. Looked up from germline, CDR1 is LGHNA and CDR2 is YNFKEQ. Written as DNA, the CDR3 is TGTGCCAGCAGCCCAGGGCTTTACTACGAGCAGTACTTC. Amino acids: CASSPGLYYEQYF.

The chain combines TRBV5-8 with TRBJ1-1, with D possibly TRBD1 on 6 matching bases. The V gene's germline CDR1 is SGHTS and CDR2 YDEGEE. Trimming took 4 bases from V and 0 from J, leaving 13 bases between them. The CDR3 is made up of 15 amino acids. Written as DNA, the CDR3 is TGTGCCAGCAGCCAAGAGGACAGCCTGAACACTGAAGCTTTCTTT. Amino acid sequence: CASSQEDSLNTEAFF.

The chain carries TRBV10-3 and TRBJ1-1; D possibly corresponds to TRBD1 (5 bases). Germline CDR1 reads ENHRY; CDR2 reads SYGVKD. The CDR3 runs 14 residues. Trimming removed 5 bases from V and 1 base from J, with 11 bases in between. This CDR3 reads CAISRVQENTEAFF. CDR3 in DNA: TGTGCCATCAGTAGGGTACAGGAGAACACTGAAGCTTTCTTT.

The J gene is TRBJ2-2, the V gene TRBV7-9, with TRBD2 matching 13 bases. V gave up 1 base and J gave up 6 bases; unmatched junction bases: 2. The CDR3 consists of 16 residues. Germline CDR1 SEHNR, CDR2 FQNEAQ (reference sequence). The CDR3 nucleotides read TGTGCCAGCAGCTTAGGGACTAGCGGGAGCGCCGGGGAGCTGTTTTTT. Amino acid sequence: CASSLGTSGSAGELFF.

The chain links TRBV18 to TRBJ2-2; 7 positions agree with TRBD1. The CDR3 totals 15 residues. V trimming: 3 bases; J trimming: 4 bases; junction bases outside the gene matches: 5. CDR1 KGHSH and CDR2 LQKENI come from the germline V gene. The CDR3 is CASSPRQGFTGELFF. The CDR3 DNA reads TGTGCCAGCTCACCCAGACAGGGCTTCACCGGGGAGCTGTTTTTT.

In the case of this clone: Other DNA sequences from this sample encode an identical CDR3 as well. The gene calls are TRBV18 and TRBJ2-7, with TRBD1 identical over 9 bases. The CDR3 runs 15 residues. CDR1 is KGHSH, CDR2 LQKENI, per germline. The trim removed 0 bases at V and 1 base at J, leaving 1 base unmatched. CDR3 protein: CASSPPGQGSYEQYF. The CDR3 region has the DNA TGTGCCAGCTCACCACCGGGACAGGGTTCCTACGAGCAGTACTTC. Filled out from reference TRBV18 and TRBJ2-7, the complete variable domain reads NAGVMQNPRHLVRRRGQEARLRCSPMKGHSHVYWYRQLPEEGLKFMVYLQKENIIDESGMPKERFSAEFPKEGPSILRIQQVVRGDSAAYFCASSPPGQGSYEQYFGPGTRLTVT.

J is TRBJ2-1 and V is TRBV5-1, with D perhaps matching TRBD1 (5 bases). Germline loops: CDR1 SGHRS, CDR2 YFSETQ. Trimming removed 2 bases from V and 7 bases from J, with 16 bases in between. The CDR3 has 15 amino acids. The CDR3 DNA follows: TGCGCCAGCAGCTTTAGGTTAACTGGACAAAATGAGCAGTTCTTC. Protein product: CASSFRLTGQNEQFF.

The gene calls are TRBV27 and TRBJ2-1; D perhaps matches TRBD2 (5 bases). This CDR3 comprises 13 residues. V lost 3 bases to trimming and J lost 9 bases, with 12 bases between them. The germline V gene has CDR1 MNHEY and CDR2 SMNVEV (reference sequence). CDR3 sequence: CASSFVGSGEQFF. The DNA of the CDR3 is TGTGCCAGCAGTTTCGTGGGGAGCGGTGAGCAGTTCTTC.

The chain recombines TRBV5-4 with TRBJ2-5, with 8 bases fitting TRBD1. With the DNA end fitting TRBJ2-7 better, the J assignment may be wrong. Germline CDR1 and CDR2: SGHNT and YYREEE (reference sequence). The CDR3 length is 14 residues. Here the CDR3 reads CASAPPGQGYEQYF. The CDR3 bases are TGTGCCAGCGCCCCGCCAGGACAGGGCTACGAGCAGTACTTC.

The CDR3 DNA sequence: TGTGCCAGTAGCCGGGGGACGTCCCCCTACAATGAGCAGTTCTTC. It yields the protein CASSRGTSPYNEQFF. The chain recombines TRBV19 with TRBJ2-1; D is perhaps TRBD2 (6 bases). This CDR3 is built from 15 residues. Trimming removed 6 bases from V and 2 bases from J, with 14 bases in between. From germline, CDR1 is LNHDA and CDR2 SQIVND (reference sequence). Full variable domain (missing parts from reference TRBV19 and TRBJ2-1): DGGITQSPKYLFRKEGQNVTLSCEQNLNHDAMYWYRQDPGQGLRLIYYSQIVNDFQKGDIAEGYSVSREKKESFPLTVTSAQKNPTAFYLCASSRGTSPYNEQFFGPGTRLTVL.

The V gene is TRBV6-1, the J gene TRBJ1-1; 7 positions agree with TRBD1. V lost 9 bases, J lost 8 bases, and 6 bases stayed unmatched. The CDR3 spans 11 residues. Looked up from germline, CDR1 is MNHNS and CDR2 is SASEGT. CDR3: CASHRGREAFF. The CDR3 DNA is TGTGCCAGTCACAGGGGCCGGGAAGCTTTCTTT.